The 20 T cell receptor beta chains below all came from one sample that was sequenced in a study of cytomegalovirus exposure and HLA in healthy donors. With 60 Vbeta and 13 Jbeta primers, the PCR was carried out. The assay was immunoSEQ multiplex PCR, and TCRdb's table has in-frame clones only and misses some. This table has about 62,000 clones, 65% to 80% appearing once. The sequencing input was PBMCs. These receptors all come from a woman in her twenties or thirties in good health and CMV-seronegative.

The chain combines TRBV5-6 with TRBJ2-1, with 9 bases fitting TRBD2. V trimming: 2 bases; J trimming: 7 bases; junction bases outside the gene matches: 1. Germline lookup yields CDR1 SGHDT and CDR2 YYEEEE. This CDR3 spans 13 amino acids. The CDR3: CASSLGLANEQFF. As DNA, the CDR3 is TGTGCCAGCAGCTTAGGACTAGCGAATGAGCAGTTCTTC.

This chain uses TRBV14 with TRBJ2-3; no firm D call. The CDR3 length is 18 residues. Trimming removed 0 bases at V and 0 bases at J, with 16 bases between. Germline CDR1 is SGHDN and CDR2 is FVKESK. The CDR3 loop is CASSQDFIGAGSTDTQYF. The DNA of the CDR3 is TGTGCCAGCAGCCAAGACTTTATTGGCGCAGGAAGCACAGATACGCAGTATTTT. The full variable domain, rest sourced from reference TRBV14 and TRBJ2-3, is EAGVTQFPSHSVIEKGQTVTLRCDPISGHDNLYWYRRVMGKEIKFLLHFVKESKQDESGMPNNRFLAERTGGTYSTLKVQPAELEDSGVYFCASSQDFIGAGSTDTQYFGPGTRLTVL.

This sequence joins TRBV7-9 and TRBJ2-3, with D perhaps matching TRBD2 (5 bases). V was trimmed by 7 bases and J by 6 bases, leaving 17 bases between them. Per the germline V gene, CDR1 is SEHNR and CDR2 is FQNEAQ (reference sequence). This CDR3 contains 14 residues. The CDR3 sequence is CASTLDGWEDTQYF. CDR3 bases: TGTGCCAGCACCCTAGACGGTTGGGAGGATACGCAGTATTTT.

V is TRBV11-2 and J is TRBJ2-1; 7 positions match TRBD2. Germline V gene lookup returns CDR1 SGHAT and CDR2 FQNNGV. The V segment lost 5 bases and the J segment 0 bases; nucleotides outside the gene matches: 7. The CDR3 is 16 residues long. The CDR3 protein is CASSRRSSGSYNEQFF. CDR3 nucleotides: TGTGCCAGCAGCCGCCGATCTAGCGGCTCCTACAATGAGCAGTTCTTC.

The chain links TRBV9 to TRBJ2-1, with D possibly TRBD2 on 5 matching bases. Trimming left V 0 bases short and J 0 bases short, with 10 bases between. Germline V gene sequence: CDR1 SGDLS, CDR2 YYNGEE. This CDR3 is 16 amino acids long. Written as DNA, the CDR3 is TGTGCCAGCAGCGTAGATCCGGGGAGCTCCTACAATGAGCAGTTCTTC. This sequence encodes CASSVDPGSSYNEQFF.

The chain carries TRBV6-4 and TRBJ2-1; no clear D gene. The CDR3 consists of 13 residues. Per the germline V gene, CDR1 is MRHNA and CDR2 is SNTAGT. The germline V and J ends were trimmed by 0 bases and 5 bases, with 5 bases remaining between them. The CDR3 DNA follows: TGTGCCAGCAGTGACTCTAGTAACAATGAGCAGTTCTTC. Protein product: CASSDSSNNEQFF.

The CDR3 loop is CASSDLASLRQQYF. In DNA, the CDR3 is TGTGCCAGCAGTGACTTAGCCTCGTTGCGTCAGCAGTACTTC. V gene TRBV6-1 combines with J gene TRBJ2-7; D not certain. CDR3 length: 14 residues. Germline CDR1 MNHNS, CDR2 SASEGT. The V end lost 3 bases, the J end lost 8 bases, and 17 bases lay between the germline ends.

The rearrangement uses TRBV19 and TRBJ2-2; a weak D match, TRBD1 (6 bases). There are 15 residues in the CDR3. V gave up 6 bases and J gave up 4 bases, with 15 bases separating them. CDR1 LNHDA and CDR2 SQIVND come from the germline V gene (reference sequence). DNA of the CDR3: TGTGCCAGTAGCGATAGGGGGTCGGGCACCGGGGAGCTGTTTTTT. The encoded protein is CASSDRGSGTGELFF. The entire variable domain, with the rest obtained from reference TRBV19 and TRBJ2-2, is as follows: DGGITQSPKYLFRKEGQNVTLSCEQNLNHDAMYWYRQDPGQGLRLIYYSQIVNDFQKGDIAEGYSVSREKKESFPLTVTSAQKNPTAFYLCASSDRGSGTGELFFGEGSRLTVL.

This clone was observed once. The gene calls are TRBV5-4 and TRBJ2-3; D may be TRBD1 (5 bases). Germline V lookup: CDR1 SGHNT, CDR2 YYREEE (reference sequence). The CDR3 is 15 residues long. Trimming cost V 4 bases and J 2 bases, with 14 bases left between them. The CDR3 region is CASSGKGPNTDTQYF. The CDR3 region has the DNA TGTGCCAGCAGCGGGAAGGGGCCGAACACAGATACGCAGTATTTT.

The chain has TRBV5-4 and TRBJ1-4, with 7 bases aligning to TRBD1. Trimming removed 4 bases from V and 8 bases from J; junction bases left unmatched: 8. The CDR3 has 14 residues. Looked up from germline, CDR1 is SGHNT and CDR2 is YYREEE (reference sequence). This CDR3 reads CASSITGEGEKLFF. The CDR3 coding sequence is TGTGCCAGCAGCATTACAGGGGAAGGGGAAAAACTGTTTTTT.

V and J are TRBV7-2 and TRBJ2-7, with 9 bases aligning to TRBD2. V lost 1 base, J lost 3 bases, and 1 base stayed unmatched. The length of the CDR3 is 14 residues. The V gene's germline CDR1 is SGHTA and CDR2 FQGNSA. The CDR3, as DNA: TGTGCCAGCAGCTTAGGGCGGGAGGGCTACGAGCAGTACGTC. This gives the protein CASSLGREGYEQYV.

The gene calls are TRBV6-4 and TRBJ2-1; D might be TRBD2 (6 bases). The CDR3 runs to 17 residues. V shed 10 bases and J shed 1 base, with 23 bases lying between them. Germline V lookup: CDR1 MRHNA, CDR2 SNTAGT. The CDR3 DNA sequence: TGTGCCAACAGGAGCGGGCGCTACAAGGGGTCCTACAATGAGCAGTTCTTC. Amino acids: CANRSGRYKGSYNEQFF.

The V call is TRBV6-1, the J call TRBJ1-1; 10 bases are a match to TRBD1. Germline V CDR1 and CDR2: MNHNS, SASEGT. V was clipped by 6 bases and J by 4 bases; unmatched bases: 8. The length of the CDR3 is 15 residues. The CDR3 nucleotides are TGTGCCAGCAGAGACGACAGGGGGCGGGTCACTGAAGCTTTCTTT. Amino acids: CASRDDRGRVTEAFF.

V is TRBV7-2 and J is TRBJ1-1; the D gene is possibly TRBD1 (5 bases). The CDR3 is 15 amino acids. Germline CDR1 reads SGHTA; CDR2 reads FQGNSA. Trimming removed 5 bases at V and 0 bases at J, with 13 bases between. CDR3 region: CASSGGVGMNTEAFF. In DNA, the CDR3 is TGTGCCAGCAGCGGGGGGGTCGGGATGAACACTGAAGCTTTCTTT. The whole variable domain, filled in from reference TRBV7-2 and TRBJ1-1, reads GAGVSQSPSNKVTEKGKDVELRCDPISGHTALYWYRQSLGQGLEFLIYFQGNSAPDKSGLPSDRFSAERTGGSVSTLTIQRTQQEDSAVYLCASSGGVGMNTEAFFGQGTRLTVV.

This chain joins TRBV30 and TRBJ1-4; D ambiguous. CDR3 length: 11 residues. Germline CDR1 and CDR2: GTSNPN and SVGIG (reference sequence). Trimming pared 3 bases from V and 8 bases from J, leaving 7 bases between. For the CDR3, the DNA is TGTGCCTGGAGAAATGCGGAAAAACTGTTTTTT. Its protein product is CAWRNAEKLFF.

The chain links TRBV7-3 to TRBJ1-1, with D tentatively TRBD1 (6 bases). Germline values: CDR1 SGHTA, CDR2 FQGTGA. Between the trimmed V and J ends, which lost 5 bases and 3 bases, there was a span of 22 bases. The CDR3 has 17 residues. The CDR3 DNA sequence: TGTGCCAGCAGCCCGATCAGCCTACAGGGAGGGGACACTGAAGCTTTCTTT. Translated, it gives CASSPISLQGGDTEAFF.

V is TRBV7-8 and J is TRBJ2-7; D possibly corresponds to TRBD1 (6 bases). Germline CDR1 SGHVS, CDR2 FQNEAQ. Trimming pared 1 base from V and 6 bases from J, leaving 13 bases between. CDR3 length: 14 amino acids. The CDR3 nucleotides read TGTGCCAGCAGCTTAGAAGGGGGAAGACCCGAGCAGTACGTC. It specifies CASSLEGGRPEQYV.

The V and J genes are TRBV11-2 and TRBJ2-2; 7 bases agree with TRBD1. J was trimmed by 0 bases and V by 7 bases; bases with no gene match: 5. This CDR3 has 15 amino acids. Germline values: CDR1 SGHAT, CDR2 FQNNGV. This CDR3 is CASTVGQANTGELFF. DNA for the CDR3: TGTGCCAGCACCGTCGGACAGGCGAACACCGGGGAGCTGTTTTTT. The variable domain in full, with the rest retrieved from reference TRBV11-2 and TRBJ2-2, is EAGVAQSPRYKIIEKRQSVAFWCNPISGHATLYWYQQILGQGPKLLIQFQNNGVVDDSQLPKDRFSAERLKGVDSTLKIQPAKLEDSAVYLCASTVGQANTGELFFGEGSRLTVL.

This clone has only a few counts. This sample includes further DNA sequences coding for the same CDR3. For the CDR3, the DNA is TGTGCTAGTTGCAAAGAGGAGGCGGCATACGGCTACACCTTC. Its protein product is CASCKEEAAYGYTF. This sequence joins TRBV19 and TRBJ1-2; D uncertain. Germline V gives CDR1 LNHDA, CDR2 SQIVND (reference sequence). The length of the CDR3 is 14 residues.

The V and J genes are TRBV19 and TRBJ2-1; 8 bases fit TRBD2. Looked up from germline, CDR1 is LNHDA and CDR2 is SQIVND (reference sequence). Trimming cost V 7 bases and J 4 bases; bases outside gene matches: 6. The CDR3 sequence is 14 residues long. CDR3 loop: CASTGLANYNEQFF. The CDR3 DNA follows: TGTGCCAGTACCGGACTAGCCAATTACAATGAGCAGTTCTTC.